This T cell receptor (beta chain) was recorded in a study of T cells after yellow fever vaccination. Each CDR3 protein is one row after TCRdb ran MiXCR on the 5' RACE reads. Found here are over 120,000 distinct CDR3 sequences, 6.6% of them singletons; the top ten hold approximately 0.59%. Germline V gives CDR1 SGHTA, CDR2 FQGNSA. Trimming removed 2 bases at V and 0 bases at J, with 4 bases between. The CDR3 consists of 13 residues. This clonotype was recorded at least ten times. The chain carries TRBV7-2 and TRBJ2-5; D gene ambiguous. The sequences come from CD4+ T cells sorted from PBMCs, collected 10 days after the yellow fever booster vaccination. The sequence was obtained from a young man who received the YFV17D yellow fever vaccine. The CDR3 sequence is CASSLTYQETQYF. Written as DNA, the CDR3 is TGTGCCAGCAGCTTAACTTACCAAGAGACCCAGTACTTC.